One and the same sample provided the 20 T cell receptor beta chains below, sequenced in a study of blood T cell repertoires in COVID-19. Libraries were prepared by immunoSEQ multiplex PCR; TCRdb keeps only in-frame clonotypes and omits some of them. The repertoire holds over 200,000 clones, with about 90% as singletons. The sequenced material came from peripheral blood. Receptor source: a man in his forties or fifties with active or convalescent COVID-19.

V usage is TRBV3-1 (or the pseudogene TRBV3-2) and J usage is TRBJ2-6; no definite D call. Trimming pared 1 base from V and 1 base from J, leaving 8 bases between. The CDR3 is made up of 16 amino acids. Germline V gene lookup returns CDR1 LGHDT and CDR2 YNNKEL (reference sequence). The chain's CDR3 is CASSQVFGSGANVLTF. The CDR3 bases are TGTGCCAGCAGCCAAGTTTTCGGGTCTGGGGCCAACGTCCTGACTTTC.

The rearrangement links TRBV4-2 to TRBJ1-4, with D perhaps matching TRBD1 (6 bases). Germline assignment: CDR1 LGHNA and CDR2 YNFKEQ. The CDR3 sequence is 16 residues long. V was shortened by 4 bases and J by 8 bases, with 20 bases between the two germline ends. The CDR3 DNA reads TGTGCCAGCAGCCCAACGGGGGGGGCGGTTCCGGAAAAACTGTTTTTT. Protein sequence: CASSPTGGAVPEKLFF.

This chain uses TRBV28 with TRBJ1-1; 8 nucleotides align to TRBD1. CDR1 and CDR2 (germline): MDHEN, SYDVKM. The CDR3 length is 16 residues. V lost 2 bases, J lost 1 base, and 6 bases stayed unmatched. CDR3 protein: CASSLGLGTGNTEAFF. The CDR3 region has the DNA TGTGCCAGCAGTTTAGGACTTGGGACAGGGAACACTGAAGCTTTCTTT.

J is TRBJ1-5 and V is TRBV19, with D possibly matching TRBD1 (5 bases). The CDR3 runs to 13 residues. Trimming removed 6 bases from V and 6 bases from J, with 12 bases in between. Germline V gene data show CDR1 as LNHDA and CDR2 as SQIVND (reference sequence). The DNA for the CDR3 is TGTGCCAGTAGCCCGACGGGGGTTCAGCCCCAGCATTTT. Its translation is CASSPTGVQPQHF.

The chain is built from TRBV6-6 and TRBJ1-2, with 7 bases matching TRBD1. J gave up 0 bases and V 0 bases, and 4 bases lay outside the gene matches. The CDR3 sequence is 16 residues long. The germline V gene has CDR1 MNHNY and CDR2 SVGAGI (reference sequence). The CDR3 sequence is CASSYSGDSSNYGYTF. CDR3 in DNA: TGTGCCAGCAGTTACTCGGGGGACAGTTCTAACTATGGCTACACCTTC.

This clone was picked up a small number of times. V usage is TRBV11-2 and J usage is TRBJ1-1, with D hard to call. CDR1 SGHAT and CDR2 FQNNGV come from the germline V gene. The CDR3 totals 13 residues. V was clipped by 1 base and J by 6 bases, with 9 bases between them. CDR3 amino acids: CASSLVTAAEAFF. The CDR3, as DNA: TGTGCCAGCAGCTTAGTTACGGCGGCTGAAGCTTTCTTT.

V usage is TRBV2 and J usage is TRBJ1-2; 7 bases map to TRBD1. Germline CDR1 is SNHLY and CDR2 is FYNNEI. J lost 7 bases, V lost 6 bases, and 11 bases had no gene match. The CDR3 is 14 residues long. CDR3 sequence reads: CASSGDSLWGGYTF. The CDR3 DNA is TGTGCCAGCAGCGGGGACAGTCTCTGGGGTGGCTACACCTTC. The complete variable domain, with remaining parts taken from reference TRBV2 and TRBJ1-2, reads EPEVTQTPSHQVTQMGQEVILRCVPISNHLYFYWYRQILGQKVEFLVSFYNNEISEKSEIFDDQFSVERPDGSNFTLKIRSTKLEDSAMYFCASSGDSLWGGYTFGSGTRLTVV.

The CDR3 sequence: CASSLLEGEQYF. The CDR3 DNA is TGTGCCAGCAGCTTGCTAGAAGGCGAGCAGTACTTC. This chain links TRBV5-4 with TRBJ2-7; D is uncertain. Trimming stripped 1 base from V and 6 bases from J, with 8 bases between. The CDR3 is 12 amino acids. Germline V gene sequence: CDR1 SGHNT, CDR2 YYREEE (reference sequence).

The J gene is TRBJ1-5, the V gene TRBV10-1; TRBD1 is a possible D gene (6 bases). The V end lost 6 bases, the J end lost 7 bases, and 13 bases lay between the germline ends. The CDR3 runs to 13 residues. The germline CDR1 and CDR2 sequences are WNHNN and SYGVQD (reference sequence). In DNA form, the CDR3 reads TGCGCCAGCAGGAGACAGGTCCGGCAGCCCCAGCATTTT. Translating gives CASRRQVRQPQHF.

In nucleotides, the CDR3 is TGTGCCAGTAGTCGGGGACAGGCTAACTATGGCTACACCTTC. Protein product: CASSRGQANYGYTF. The rearrangement links TRBV19 to TRBJ1-2; 8 bases line up with TRBD1. This CDR3 spans 14 amino acids. Unmatched junction bases numbered 2, after V lost 5 bases and J lost 0 bases. Germline V gene lookup returns CDR1 LNHDA and CDR2 SQIVND (reference sequence).

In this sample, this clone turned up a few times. The CDR3 DNA reads TGTGCCAGCAGCTTCCGGACAGGGTTGGGGGCTGAAGCTTTCTTT. This sequence encodes CASSFRTGLGAEAFF. The rearrangement joins TRBV7-2 to TRBJ1-1; 8 positions agree with TRBD1. The J segment lost 6 bases and the V segment lost 3 bases, leaving 9 bases of the junction unmatched. Germline V gene lookup returns CDR1 SGHTA and CDR2 FQGNSA. This CDR3 comprises 15 residues.

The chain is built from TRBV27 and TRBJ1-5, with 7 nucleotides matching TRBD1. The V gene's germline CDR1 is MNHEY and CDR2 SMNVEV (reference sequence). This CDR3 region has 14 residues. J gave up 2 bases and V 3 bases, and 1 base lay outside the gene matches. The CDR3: CASSFGQGNQPQHF. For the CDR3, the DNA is TGTGCCAGCAGTTTCGGACAGGGCAATCAGCCCCAGCATTTT.

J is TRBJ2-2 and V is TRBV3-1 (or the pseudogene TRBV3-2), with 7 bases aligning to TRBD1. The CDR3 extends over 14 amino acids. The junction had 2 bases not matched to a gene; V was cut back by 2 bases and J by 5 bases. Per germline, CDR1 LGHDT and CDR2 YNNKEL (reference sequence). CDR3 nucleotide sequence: TGTGCCAGCAGCCAAACCAGGGGGACCGGGGAGCTGTTTTTT. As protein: CASSQTRGTGELFF.

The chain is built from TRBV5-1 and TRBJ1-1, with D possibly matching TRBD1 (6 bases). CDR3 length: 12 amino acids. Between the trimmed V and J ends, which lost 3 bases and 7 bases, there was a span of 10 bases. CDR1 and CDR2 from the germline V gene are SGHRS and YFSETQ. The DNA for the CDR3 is TGCGCCAGCAGCTATGGACAGCTTGAAGCTTTCTTT. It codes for CASSYGQLEAFF.

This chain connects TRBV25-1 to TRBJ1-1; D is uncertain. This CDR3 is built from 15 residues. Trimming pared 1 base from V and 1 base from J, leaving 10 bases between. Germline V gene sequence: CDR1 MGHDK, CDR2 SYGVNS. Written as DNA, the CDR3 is TGTGCCAGCAGTGAATCGCTAGCCGGGAACACTGAAGCTTTCTTT. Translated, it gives CASSESLAGNTEAFF. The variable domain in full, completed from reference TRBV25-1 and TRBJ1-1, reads EADIYQTPRYLVIGTGKKITLECSQTMGHDKMYWYQQDPGMELHLIHYSYGVNSTEKGDLSSESTVSRIRTEHFPLTLESARPSHTSQYLCASSESLAGNTEAFFGQGTRLTVV.

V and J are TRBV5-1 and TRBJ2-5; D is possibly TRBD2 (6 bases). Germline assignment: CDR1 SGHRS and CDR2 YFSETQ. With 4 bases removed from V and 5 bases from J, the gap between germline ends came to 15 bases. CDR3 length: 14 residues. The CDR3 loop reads CASSPAGTEETQYF. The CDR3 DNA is TGCGCCAGCAGCCCCGCCGGGACTGAGGAGACCCAGTACTTC.

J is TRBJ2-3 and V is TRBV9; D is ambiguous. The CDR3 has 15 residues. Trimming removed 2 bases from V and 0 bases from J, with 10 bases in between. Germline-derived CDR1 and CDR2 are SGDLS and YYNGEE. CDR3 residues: CASSVTSLSTDTQYF. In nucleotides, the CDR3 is TGTGCCAGCAGCGTTACGAGCCTTAGCACAGATACGCAGTATTTT.

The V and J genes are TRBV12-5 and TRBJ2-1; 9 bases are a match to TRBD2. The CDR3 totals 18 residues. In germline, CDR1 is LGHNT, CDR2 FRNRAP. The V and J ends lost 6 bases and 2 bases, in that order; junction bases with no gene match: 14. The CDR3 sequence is CASGRAPVLAGAYNEQFF. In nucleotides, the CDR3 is TGTGCTAGTGGCCGCGCCCCCGTCTTAGCGGGGGCCTACAATGAGCAGTTCTTC.

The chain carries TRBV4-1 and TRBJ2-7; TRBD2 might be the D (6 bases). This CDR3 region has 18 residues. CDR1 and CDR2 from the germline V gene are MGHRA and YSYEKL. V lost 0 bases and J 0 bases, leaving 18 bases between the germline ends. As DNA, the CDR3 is TGCGCCAGCAGCCAAGAAACCCCGGGGAGGATTAGCTCCTACGAGCAGTACTTC. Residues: CASSQETPGRISSYEQYF.

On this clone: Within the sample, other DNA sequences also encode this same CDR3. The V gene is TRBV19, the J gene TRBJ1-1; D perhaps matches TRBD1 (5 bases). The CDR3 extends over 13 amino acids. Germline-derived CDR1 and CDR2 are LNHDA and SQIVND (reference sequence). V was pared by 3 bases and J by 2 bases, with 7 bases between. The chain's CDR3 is CASSMGPNTEAFF. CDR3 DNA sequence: TGTGCCAGTAGTATGGGGCCTAACACTGAAGCTTTCTTT.